Reported below is one T cell receptor (beta chain). Measured with immunoSEQ multiplex PCR; TCRdb has only the in-frame clones, and not every one. The sample records around 89,000 clones, approximately 94% being singletons. The data are from a study of technical replicates of blood from four donors. Trimming took 4 bases from V and 3 from J, leaving 13 bases between them. The CDR3 runs 15 residues. Germline CDR1 and CDR2: MGHDK and SYGVNS. The sample comprised T cells isolated from PBMCs. This TCR came from a human donor in good health. The rearrangement uses TRBV25-1 and TRBJ2-1; D gene ambiguous. The CDR3 DNA reads as TGTGCCAGCAGTGGCACCCCTGCGGACTACAATGAGCAGTTCTTC. Amino acid sequence: CASSGTPADYNEQFF.